This TCR beta chain was found in a study of cytotoxic CD8 clonotypes in ibrutinib-treated CLL. Study observations and caveats: Public clonotypes (which were uncommon) either contracted or remained stable on treatment.

CDR3 length: 16 residues. Germline CDR1 and CDR2: ENHRY and SYGVKD. With 2 bases removed from V and 5 bases from J, the gap between germline ends came to 19 bases. The intended depth for sequencing was 1 in 200,000 to 1 in 1 million T cells. The protocol was immunoSEQ multiplex PCR, while the TCRdb copy is restricted to in-frame clones and leaves out a portion. The sample lists 250,000 to 350,000 clones; more than 70% were seen once. Genomic DNA in a quantity of about 2 micrograms was derived from cryopreserved PBMCs for TCR beta libraries. Concerning this clone itself: The target antigen is unknown.

This TCR came from a human donor with chronic lymphocytic leukemia. The V gene is TRBV10-3, the J gene TRBJ2-7; the D call may be TRBD1 or TRBD2 (5 bases each). The input for sequencing was PBMCs, taken at disease progression, from a patient treated with ibrutinib. Here the CDR3 reads CAISEHAGYSANEQYF. CDR3 bases: TGTGCCATCAGTGAGCACGCAGGGTATAGCGCTAACGAGCAGTACTTC.